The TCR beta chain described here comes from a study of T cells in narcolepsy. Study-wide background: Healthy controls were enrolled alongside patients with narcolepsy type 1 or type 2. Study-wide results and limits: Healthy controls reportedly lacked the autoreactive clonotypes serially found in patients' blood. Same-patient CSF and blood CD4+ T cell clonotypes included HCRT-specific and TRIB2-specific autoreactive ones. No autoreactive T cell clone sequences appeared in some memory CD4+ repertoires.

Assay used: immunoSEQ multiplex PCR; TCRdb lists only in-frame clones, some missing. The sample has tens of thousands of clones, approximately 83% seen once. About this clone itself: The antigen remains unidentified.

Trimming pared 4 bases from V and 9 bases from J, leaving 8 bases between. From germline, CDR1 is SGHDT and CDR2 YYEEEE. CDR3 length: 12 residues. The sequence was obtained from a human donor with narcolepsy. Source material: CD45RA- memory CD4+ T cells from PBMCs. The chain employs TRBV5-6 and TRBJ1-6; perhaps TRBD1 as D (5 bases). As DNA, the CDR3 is TGTGCCAGCAGCACAACAGGTTCACCCCTCCACTTT. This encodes CASSTTGSPLHF. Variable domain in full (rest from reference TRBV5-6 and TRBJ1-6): DAGVTQSPTHLIKTRGQQVTLRCSPKSGHDTVSWYQQALGQGPQFIFQYYEEEERQRGNFPDRFSGHQFPNYSSELNVNALLLGDSALYLCASSTTGSPLHFGNGTRLTVT.